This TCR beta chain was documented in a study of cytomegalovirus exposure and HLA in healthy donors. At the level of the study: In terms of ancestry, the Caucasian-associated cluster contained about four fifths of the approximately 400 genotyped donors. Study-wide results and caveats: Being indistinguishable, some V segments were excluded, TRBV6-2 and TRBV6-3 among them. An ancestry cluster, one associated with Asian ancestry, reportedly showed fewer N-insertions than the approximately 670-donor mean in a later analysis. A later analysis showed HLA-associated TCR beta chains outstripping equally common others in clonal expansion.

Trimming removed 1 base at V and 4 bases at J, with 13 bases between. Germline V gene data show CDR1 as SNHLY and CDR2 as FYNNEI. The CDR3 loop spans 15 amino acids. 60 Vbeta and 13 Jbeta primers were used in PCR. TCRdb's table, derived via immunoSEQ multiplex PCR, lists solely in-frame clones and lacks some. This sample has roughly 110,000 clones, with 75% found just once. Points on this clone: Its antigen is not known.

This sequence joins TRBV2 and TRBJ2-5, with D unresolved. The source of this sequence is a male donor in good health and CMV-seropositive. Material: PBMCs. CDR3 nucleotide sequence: TGTGCCAGCAGTGAAGGTTCAGGCCCAGGAGAGACCCAGTACTTC. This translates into CASSEGSGPGETQYF. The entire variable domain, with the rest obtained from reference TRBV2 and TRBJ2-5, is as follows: EPEVTQTPSHQVTQMGQEVILRCVPISNHLYFYWYRQILGQKVEFLVSFYNNEISEKSEIFDDQFSVERPDGSNFTLKIRSTKLEDSAMYFCASSEGSGPGETQYFGPGTRLLVL.